The clone carrying this T cell receptor (beta chain) was seen many times. What it binds is unknown. TCRdb independently ran MiXCR on the 5' RACE reads; one entry per CDR3 protein. The sample shows a few hundred thousand distinct CDR3 sequences, about 15% of them seen only once. These data originate in a study of CD8 T cells in ankylosing spondylitis. The study's findings and limits: Relatively rare in peripheral blood, disease-linked clones were also CD8+. Disease-linked clones reportedly showed significant enrichment in matched ankylosing spondylitis synovial fluid. Blood from ankylosing spondylitis patients appeared to carry a characteristic roughly eight-variant TCR beta motif.

This TCR derives from a male donor with ankylosing spondylitis. The sequenced sample consisted of blood, either unsorted or a sorted T cell fraction (not recorded which).

CDR3 amino acids: CASSYSGRSEQFF. The CDR3 bases are TGTGCCAGCAGTTATAGCGGGAGAAGTGAGCAGTTCTTC. The chain links TRBV6-2 or TRBV6-3 to TRBJ2-1, with TRBD2 matching over 9 bases. With 3 bases clipped from V and 9 bases from J, the junction kept 3 bases outside the gene matches. The CDR3 sequence is 13 residues long. From germline, CDR1 is MNHEY and CDR2 SVGEGT.